This T cell receptor beta chain originates from a study of cytomegalovirus exposure and HLA in healthy donors. CDR1 is SGHNT and CDR2 is YYREEE in the germline V gene (reference sequence). The CDR3 extends over 11 amino acids. Vbeta (60) and Jbeta (13) primers were used in the PCR. Only in-frame clones appear in the TCRdb table, and some are missing; sequencing was by immunoSEQ multiplex PCR. Found here are 98,000 or so clones, roughly three quarters of them singletons; the top ten hold 1.5% to 2%. A word on this clone: At one boundary the junction diverges from the germline segment, which might be a read error.

Sequencing input: PBMCs. This receptor was taken from a woman aged 35 to 49 in good health and CMV-seronegative. The genes are TRBV5-4 and TRBJ2-7; D is uncertain. CDR3 DNA: TGTGCCAGCAGCTTGGGCGGCTTCGTGGACTTC. It encodes CASSLGGFVDF.